This TCR beta chain was identified during a study of blood T cell repertoires in COVID-19. The V gene's germline CDR1 is SGHDT and CDR2 YYEEEE. Trimming cost V 4 bases and J 6 bases; bases outside gene matches: 10. The CDR3 contains 15 residues. Only in-frame clones appear in the TCRdb table, and some are missing; sequencing was by immunoSEQ multiplex PCR. This sample has about 200,000 clones, with more than 85% found just once. This receptor was taken from a man aged 55 to 69 with acute or convalescent COVID-19. Sequencing used peripheral blood. This chain links TRBV5-6 with TRBJ1-1, with 9 bases aligning to TRBD1. The CDR3 region has the DNA TGTGCCAGCAGCCCCGGGGACAGGGAGAGCCCTGAAGCTTTCTTT. This sequence encodes CASSPGDRESPEAFF.